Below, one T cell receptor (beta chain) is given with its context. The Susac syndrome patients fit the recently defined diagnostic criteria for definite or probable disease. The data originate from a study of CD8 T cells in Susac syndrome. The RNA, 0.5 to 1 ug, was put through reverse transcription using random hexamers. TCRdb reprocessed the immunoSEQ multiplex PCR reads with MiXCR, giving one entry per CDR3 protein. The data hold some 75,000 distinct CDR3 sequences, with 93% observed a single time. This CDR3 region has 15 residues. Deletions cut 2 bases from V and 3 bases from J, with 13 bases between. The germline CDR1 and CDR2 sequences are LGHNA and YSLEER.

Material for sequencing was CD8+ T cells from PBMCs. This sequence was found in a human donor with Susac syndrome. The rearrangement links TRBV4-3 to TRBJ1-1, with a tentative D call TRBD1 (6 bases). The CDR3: CASSQIQGMDTEAFF. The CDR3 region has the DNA TGCGCCAGCAGCCAAATACAGGGCATGGACACTGAAGCTTTCTTT.